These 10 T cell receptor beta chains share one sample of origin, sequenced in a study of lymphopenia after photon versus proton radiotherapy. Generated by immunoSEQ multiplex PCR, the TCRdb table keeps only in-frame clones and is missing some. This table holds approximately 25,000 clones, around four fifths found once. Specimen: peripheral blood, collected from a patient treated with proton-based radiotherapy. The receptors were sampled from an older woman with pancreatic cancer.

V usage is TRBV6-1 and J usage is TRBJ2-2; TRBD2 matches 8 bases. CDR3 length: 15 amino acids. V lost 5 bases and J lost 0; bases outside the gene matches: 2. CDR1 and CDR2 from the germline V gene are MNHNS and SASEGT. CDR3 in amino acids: CASSWTSSNTGELFF. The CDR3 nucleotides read TGTGCCAGCAGTTGGACTAGCTCGAACACCGGGGAGCTGTTTTTT.

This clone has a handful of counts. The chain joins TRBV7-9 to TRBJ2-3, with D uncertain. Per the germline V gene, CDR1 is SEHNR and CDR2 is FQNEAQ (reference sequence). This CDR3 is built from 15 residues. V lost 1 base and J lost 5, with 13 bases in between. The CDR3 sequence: CASSLGSGNKDTQYF. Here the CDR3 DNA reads TGTGCCAGCAGCTTAGGTAGTGGGAACAAAGATACGCAGTATTTT.

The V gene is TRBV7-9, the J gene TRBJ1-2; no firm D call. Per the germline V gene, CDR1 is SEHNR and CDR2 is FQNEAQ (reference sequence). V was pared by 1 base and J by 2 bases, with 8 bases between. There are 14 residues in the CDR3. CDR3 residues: CASSLEASNYGYTF. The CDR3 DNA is TGTGCCAGCAGCTTAGAGGCCAGCAACTATGGCTACACCTTC.

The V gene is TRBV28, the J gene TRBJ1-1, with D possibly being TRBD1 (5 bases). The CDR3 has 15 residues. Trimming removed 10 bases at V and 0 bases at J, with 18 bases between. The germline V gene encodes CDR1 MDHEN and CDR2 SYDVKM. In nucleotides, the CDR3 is TGTGCCATTACGGAATCGGGGGGATTGAACACTGAAGCTTTCTTT. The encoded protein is CAITESGGLNTEAFF.

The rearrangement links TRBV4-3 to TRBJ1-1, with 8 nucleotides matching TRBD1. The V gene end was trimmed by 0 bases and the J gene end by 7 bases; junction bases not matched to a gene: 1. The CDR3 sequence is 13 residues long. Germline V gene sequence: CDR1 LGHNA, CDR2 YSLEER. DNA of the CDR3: TGCGCCAGCAGCCAAGAGACAGGGGTTGAAGCTTTCTTT. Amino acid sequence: CASSQETGVEAFF.

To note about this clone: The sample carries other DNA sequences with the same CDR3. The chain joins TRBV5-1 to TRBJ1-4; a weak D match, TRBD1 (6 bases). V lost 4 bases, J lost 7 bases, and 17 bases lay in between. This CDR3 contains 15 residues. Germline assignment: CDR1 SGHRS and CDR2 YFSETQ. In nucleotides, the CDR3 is TGCGCCAGCAGCCTTACAGGGCTGGTAGGTGAAAAACTGTTTTTT. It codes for CASSLTGLVGEKLFF.

CDR3 amino acids: CASSVGNSGKEKQFF. The DNA of the CDR3 is TGTGCCAGCAGCGTAGGTAATAGCGGGAAGGAGAAGCAGTTCTTC. This sequence joins TRBV9 and TRBJ2-1; 8 positions match TRBD2. Trimming cost V 0 bases and J 11 bases; bases outside gene matches: 10. The CDR3 totals 15 residues. CDR1 and CDR2 (germline): SGDLS, YYNGEE.

CDR3 sequence: CASSLGQRASYEQYF. The DNA for the CDR3 is TGTGCCAGCAGTTTAGGTCAGCGGGCCTCCTACGAGCAGTACTTC. This rearrangement joins TRBV28 to TRBJ2-7; D is perhaps TRBD2 (6 bases). CDR3 length: 15 residues. Germline-derived CDR1 and CDR2 are MDHEN and SYDVKM. Trimming removed 2 bases from V and 0 bases from J, with 11 bases in between.

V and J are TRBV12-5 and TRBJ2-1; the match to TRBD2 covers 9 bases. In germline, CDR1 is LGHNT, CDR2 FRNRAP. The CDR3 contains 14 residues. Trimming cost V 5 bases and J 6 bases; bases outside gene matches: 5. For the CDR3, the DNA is TGTGCTAGTGGTGGACTAGCGATGATCAATGAGCAGTTCTTC. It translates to CASGGLAMINEQFF.

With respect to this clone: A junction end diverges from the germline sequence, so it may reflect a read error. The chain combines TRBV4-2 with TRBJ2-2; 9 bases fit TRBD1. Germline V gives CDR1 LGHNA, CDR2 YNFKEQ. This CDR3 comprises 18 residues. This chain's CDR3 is CASSQEHGTGLNAGELFF. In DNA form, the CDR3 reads TGTGCCAGCAGCCAAGAGCATGGGACAGGGTTGAACGCCGGGGAGCTGTTTTTT.